Each of the 3 T cell receptor beta chains below was sequenced from the same sample in a study of cytomegalovirus exposure and HLA in healthy donors (TCRdb year 2017). Library creation used the immunoSEQ multiplex PCR assay. For the multiplex PCR, a mixture combining 60 forward primers for TCR Vbeta segments and 13 reverse primers for TCR Jbeta segments was used. TCRdb's version of the immuneACCESS table is confined to in-frame rearrangements and falls short of the full clone set. An unresolved V gene accounts for under half of the shortfall where checked; the remainder is of unknown origin. Recorded for this sample are more than 200,000 clones; about 79% of them occurred a single time. The top ten constitute approximately 1.8% of the sample. The sample was PBMCs. These receptors were collected from a male donor in good health and CMV-seronegative.

V usage is TRBV18 and J usage is TRBJ2-3; D may be TRBD1 (6 bases). The CDR3 consists of 14 residues. Germline V gene sequence: CDR1 KGHSH, CDR2 LQKENI. The V end was cut by 2 bases, the J end by 3 bases, with 9 bases between. The CDR3 DNA reads as TGTGCCAGCTCACCAGGGGGCGGGACAGATACGCAGTATTTT. This gives the protein CASSPGGGTDTQYF.

This sequence joins TRBV19 and TRBJ1-5; unclear D gene. Germline V gene lookup returns CDR1 LNHDA and CDR2 SQIVND (reference sequence). Trimming took off 6 bases at V and 2 bases at J, with 14 bases between the two ends. The CDR3 spans 15 residues. The CDR3 is CASSERVGRNQPQHF. The CDR3 DNA reads TGTGCCAGTAGCGAGAGGGTAGGTCGCAATCAGCCCCAGCATTTT.

This rearrangement joins TRBV5-1 to TRBJ2-5; maybe TRBD2 (6 bases). Germline V CDR1 and CDR2: SGHRS, YFSETQ. Trimming cost V 2 bases and J 0 bases, with 14 bases left between them. CDR3 size: 16 residues. Here the CDR3 reads CASSFGLTGHQETQYF. In nucleotides, the CDR3 is TGCGCCAGCAGCTTCGGACTAACGGGCCACCAAGAGACCCAGTACTTC.